The next 29 T cell receptor beta chains were all read from a single sample in a study of naive and memory T cell subsets. Study-level results: Naive repertoires, especially CD8, held a few larger clonotypes, possibly memory cells re-expressing CD45RA.

These TCRs' antigens remain unknown. The beta constant-region primer was an equimolar mix of two oligonucleotides covering TRBC1 and TRBC2. Four rounds of PCR amplified the ligated cDNA using nested alpha and beta constant-region primers plus SP2. TCRdb re-derived calls from the UMI-ligation and nested PCR reads in MiXCR, one entry per CDR3 protein. This table has 150,000 or so distinct CDR3 sequences, about 23% appearing once. Specimen: naive CD4+ T cells from blood. The receptor set was obtained from a human donor in good health.

This clonotype has only a few counts. The chain couples TRBV7-9 to TRBJ2-6; D may correspond to TRBD1 or TRBD2 (5 bases each). CDR1 SEHNR and CDR2 FQNEAQ come from the germline V gene (reference sequence). This CDR3 has 16 residues. V lost 5 bases and J 2 bases, leaving 13 bases between the germline ends. CDR3: CASSPGRGTGANVLTF. CDR3 nucleotides: TGTGCCAGCAGCCCGGGACGGGGCACTGGGGCCAACGTCCTGACTTTC.

The rearrangement joins TRBV5-1 to TRBJ2-1; 7 nucleotides align to TRBD2. J gave up 0 bases and V 0 bases, and 6 bases lay outside the gene matches. The CDR3 sequence is 17 residues long. Germline V gives CDR1 SGHRS, CDR2 YFSETQ. The DNA for the CDR3 is TGCGCCAGCAGCTTGGAATCTGCGGGAGTCTCCTACAATGAGCAGTTCTTC. This codes for CASSLESAGVSYNEQFF. Full variable domain (missing parts from reference TRBV5-1 and TRBJ2-1): KAGVTQTPRYLIKTRGQQVTLSCSPISGHRSVSWYQQTPGQGLQFLFEYFSETQRNKGNFPGRFSGRQFSNSRSEMNVSTLELGDSALYLCASSLESAGVSYNEQFFGPGTRLTVL.

This chain links TRBV6-4 with TRBJ2-1; D is unresolved. The germline V and J ends were trimmed by 2 bases and 6 bases, with 5 bases remaining between them. In germline, CDR1 is MRHNA, CDR2 SNTAGT. The CDR3 spans 12 residues. The CDR3 reads CASSDGLNEQFF. In DNA form, the CDR3 reads TGTGCCAGCAGTGACGGCCTCAATGAGCAGTTCTTC.

This clonotype was seen at least ten times. The chain has TRBV6-5 and TRBJ2-5; 8 bases fit TRBD1. Germline assignment: CDR1 MNHEY and CDR2 SVGAGI. The V and J ends lost 5 bases and 1 base, in that order; junction bases with no gene match: 6. This CDR3 has 15 residues. DNA for the CDR3: TGTGCCAGCAGTCCGGGACAGGCACTCCAAGAGACCCAGTACTTC. Amino acids: CASSPGQALQETQYF.

The rearrangement joins TRBV5-4 to TRBJ1-2, with D unclear. The V and J ends lost 1 base and 0 bases respectively, with 10 bases between them. CDR3 length equals 15 residues. Germline V gene sequence: CDR1 SGHNT, CDR2 YYREEE (reference sequence). CDR3 nucleotide sequence: TGTGCCAGCAGCTTGCCAGCAGGTTCTAACTATGGCTACACCTTC. Protein sequence: CASSLPAGSNYGYTF.

This sequence joins TRBV5-4 and TRBJ2-3, with no clear D. V was pared by 5 bases and J by 4 bases, with 8 bases between. There are 12 residues in the CDR3. Germline assignment: CDR1 SGHNT and CDR2 YYREEE (reference sequence). The CDR3 DNA sequence: TGTGCCAGCAGTGACGTGTCAGATACGCAGTATTTT. Encoded protein: CASSDVSDTQYF.

This clonotype was detected a few times. The rearrangement links TRBV12-3 or TRBV12-4 to TRBJ2-1; TRBD1 is a possible D gene (6 bases). This CDR3 is built from 12 residues. Trimming cost V 5 bases and J 8 bases, with 10 bases left between them. The CDR3 bases are TGTGCCAGCAGTCACTGGGGGCATGAGCAGTTCTTC. Translated, it gives CASSHWGHEQFF.

This clonotype was seen more than once but under ten times. V gene TRBV14 combines with J gene TRBJ1-1; D unclear. The germline V gene encodes CDR1 SGHDN and CDR2 FVKESK. V was trimmed by 4 bases and J by 5 bases, leaving 11 bases between them. The CDR3 length is 13 residues. The CDR3 sequence: CASSRLSRTEAFF. The CDR3 nucleotides read TGTGCCAGCAGCCGTTTATCGAGGACTGAAGCTTTCTTT.

The V call is TRBV15, the J call TRBJ1-5, with TRBD1 matching over 9 bases. This CDR3 contains 15 residues. CDR1 is LNHNV and CDR2 is YYDKDF in the germline V gene (reference sequence). Unmatched junction bases numbered 6, after V lost 3 bases and J lost 6 bases. The CDR3 reads CATSRAGTGSQPQHF. The CDR3 DNA reads as TGTGCCACCAGCAGGGCCGGGACAGGGAGTCAGCCCCAGCATTTT. Drawing the rest from reference TRBV15 and TRBJ1-5, the complete variable domain is DAMVIQNPRYQVTQFGKPVTLSCSQTLNHNVMYWYQQKSSQAPKLLFHYYDKDFNNEADTPDNFQSRRPNTSFCFLDIRSPGLGDTAMYLCATSRAGTGSQPQHFGDGTRLSIL.

This sequence joins TRBV29-1 and TRBJ1-2; tentative D call: TRBD1 (5 bases). V lost 3 bases, J lost 7 bases, and 12 bases lay in between. CDR1 SQVTM and CDR2 ANQGSEA come from the germline V gene. The CDR3 loop spans 12 amino acids. DNA for the CDR3: TGCAGCGTTGAGCAGGGAATCCCTGGCTACACCTTC. This gives the protein CSVEQGIPGYTF.

This clonotype appeared many times. V is TRBV10-3 and J is TRBJ2-7; D is perhaps TRBD1 (6 bases). Germline loops: CDR1 ENHRY, CDR2 SYGVKD. With 4 bases removed from V and 0 bases from J, the gap between germline ends came to 7 bases. The CDR3 has 13 amino acids. The CDR3 loop reads CAISAQGSYEQYF. Written as DNA, the CDR3 is TGTGCCATCAGTGCACAGGGCTCCTACGAGCAGTACTTC.

The chain employs TRBV7-2 and TRBJ2-2; D is uncertain. This CDR3 has 15 amino acids. V lost 5 bases and J 2 bases, leaving 12 bases between the germline ends. CDR1 is SGHTA and CDR2 is FQGNSA in the germline V gene. As DNA, the CDR3 is TGTGCCAGCAGCCCGACACGACCAAACACCGGGGAGCTGTTTTTT. This translates into CASSPTRPNTGELFF.

This clonotype was detected a few times. This chain joins TRBV11-2 and TRBJ2-2; 8 nucleotides match TRBD1. The CDR3 length is 16 residues. V shed 5 bases, J shed 3 bases, and the junction held 8 bases outside the gene matches. Germline V gives CDR1 SGHAT, CDR2 FQNNGV. This CDR3 reads CASSPRTGSDTGELFF. The CDR3 DNA follows: TGTGCCAGCAGCCCTAGGACAGGGAGCGACACCGGGGAGCTGTTTTTT.

This clonotype was counted only a few times. V is TRBV11-2 and J is TRBJ2-1; 8 nucleotides align to TRBD1. Germline lookup yields CDR1 SGHAT and CDR2 FQNNGV. This CDR3 contains 16 residues. Trimming took 5 bases from V and 2 from J; bases not matched to a gene: 8. The DNA of the CDR3 is TGTGCCAGCAGCCGGTTCGGGACAGGCCCCTACAATGAGCAGTTCTTC. Amino acid sequence: CASSRFGTGPYNEQFF.

Only a few counts were recorded for this clonotype. This chain links TRBV5-1 with TRBJ2-1; TRBD2 aligns across 7 bases. The CDR3 is 14 residues long. The V gene end was trimmed by 0 bases and the J gene end by 4 bases; junction bases not matched to a gene: 1. CDR1 is SGHRS, CDR2 YFSETQ, per germline. This chain's CDR3 is CASSLDGRYNEQFF. CDR3 coding DNA: TGCGCCAGCAGCTTGGACGGGAGGTACAATGAGCAGTTCTTC.

This clonotype was seen more than once but under ten times. The V call is TRBV7-8, the J call TRBJ2-3; D uncertain. V lost 2 bases and J lost 5, with 5 bases in between. The germline gives CDR1 SGHVS, CDR2 FQNEAQ. The CDR3 has 12 residues. The CDR3 loop reads CASSLRIDTQYF. The CDR3 DNA is TGTGCCAGCAGCTTACGCATAGATACGCAGTATTTT.

The table lists this clonotype with a few counts. The rearrangement uses TRBV7-2 and TRBJ2-3; tentatively, D is TRBD2 (5 bases). The germline CDR1 and CDR2 sequences are SGHTA and FQGNSA. The length of the CDR3 is 15 residues. V lost 5 bases, J lost 1 base, and 13 bases lay in between. The CDR3 spells CASSPVAGRTDTQYF. The CDR3 coding sequence is TGTGCCAGCAGCCCCGTGGCGGGTCGCACAGATACGCAGTATTTT.

This rearrangement joins TRBV7-9 to TRBJ2-4; 9 bases match TRBD1. V trimming: 11 bases; J trimming: 7 bases; junction bases outside the gene matches: 9. CDR3 length: 13 residues. Germline CDR1 SEHNR, CDR2 FQNEAQ (reference sequence). The CDR3 nucleotides are TGTGCCGGGGCGCCAGGACAGGGGAACATTCAGTACTTC. Translated: CAGAPGQGNIQYF.

This clonotype was counted a few times. This chain joins TRBV7-8 and TRBJ1-2; D unclear. Trimming removed 2 bases at V and 4 bases at J, with 20 bases between. This CDR3 is 17 amino acids long. CDR1 is SGHVS and CDR2 is FQNEAQ in the germline V gene. The CDR3 sequence: CASSLLGLDGITYGYTF. Here the CDR3 DNA reads TGTGCCAGCAGCTTACTGGGCCTGGACGGCATCACCTATGGCTACACCTTC.

The sample holds a few counts of this clonotype. The chain links TRBV25-1 to TRBJ2-4; weak D call: TRBD1 (6 bases). CDR1 is MGHDK and CDR2 is SYGVNS in the germline V gene. The CDR3 is made up of 17 amino acids. V lost 3 bases to trimming and J lost 1 base, with 16 bases between them. CDR3 amino acids: CASSDQQGNGAKNIQYF. CDR3 sequence (DNA): TGTGCCAGCAGTGACCAACAGGGAAATGGGGCCAAAAACATTCAGTACTTC.

This clonotype was detected a few times. The chain uses TRBV28 and TRBJ2-1; D not certain. The CDR3 has 11 amino acids. Between the trimmed V and J ends, which lost 5 bases and 4 bases, there was a span of 3 bases. In germline, CDR1 is MDHEN, CDR2 SYDVKM. The CDR3 nucleotides read TGTGCCAGCAGTGTTTACAATGAGCAGTTCTTC. It translates to CASSVYNEQFF.

This chain uses TRBV15 with TRBJ2-1; tentative D call: TRBD2 (5 bases). V was cut by 0 bases and J by 1 base, with 10 bases left in between. The CDR3 covers 16 residues. The germline V gene has CDR1 LNHNV and CDR2 YYDKDF (reference sequence). CDR3 sequence reads: CATSREAGISYNEQFF. The CDR3, as DNA: TGTGCCACCAGCAGAGAAGCCGGGATATCCTACAATGAGCAGTTCTTC.

This clonotype was detected a few times. The DNA for the CDR3 is TGTGCCAGCAGCATACGACAGGGGGGCACCGGGGAGCTGTTTTTT. This codes for CASSIRQGGTGELFF. The chain is built from TRBV7-2 and TRBJ2-2, with TRBD1 identical over 9 bases. From germline, CDR1 is SGHTA and CDR2 FQGNSA. The CDR3 runs 15 residues. Losses at the gene ends were 5 bases for V and 4 bases for J; bases not matched to a gene: 5.

V usage is TRBV11-2 and J usage is TRBJ2-3; 13 nucleotides line up with TRBD2. This CDR3 has 18 residues. Germline lookup yields CDR1 SGHAT and CDR2 FQNNGV. The V gene end was trimmed by 2 bases and the J gene end by 10 bases; junction bases not matched to a gene: 15. CDR3 sequence (DNA): TGTGCCAGCAGCTTATTCAAGACTAGCGGGAGGCCCCCCTCTCCGCAGTATTTT. Its protein product is CASSLFKTSGRPPSPQYF.

This clonotype occurred many times. The V and J genes are TRBV7-3 and TRBJ2-2; D is unclear. The length of the CDR3 is 14 residues. CDR1 SGHTA and CDR2 FQGTGA come from the germline V gene. V shed 0 bases and J shed 4 bases, with 6 bases lying between them. Here the CDR3 reads CASSLTDLTGELFF. The CDR3 nucleotides are TGTGCCAGCAGCTTAACAGACCTCACCGGGGAGCTGTTTTTT.

The J gene is TRBJ2-4, the V gene TRBV6-5; D gene ambiguous. The CDR3 is 13 amino acids. V was shortened by 4 bases and J by 9 bases, with 13 bases between the two germline ends. From germline, CDR1 is MNHEY and CDR2 SVGAGI. Written as DNA, the CDR3 is TGTGCCAGCAGTTCGGACGTAGGACCCATTCAGTACTTC. The encoded protein is CASSSDVGPIQYF.

The V gene is TRBV6-6, the J gene TRBJ2-3, with D uncertain. V gave up 6 bases and J gave up 2 bases, with 9 bases separating them. The CDR3 runs to 13 residues. Germline lookup yields CDR1 MNHNY and CDR2 SVGAGI (reference sequence). The CDR3 spells CASRISNTDTQYF. The DNA for the CDR3 is TGTGCCAGCAGAATCAGCAACACAGATACGCAGTATTTT.

This chain joins TRBV28 and TRBJ1-5, with TRBD1 matching over 7 bases. V gave up 7 bases and J gave up 4 bases; unmatched junction bases: 4. Germline V gene sequence: CDR1 MDHEN, CDR2 SYDVKM. The CDR3 consists of 13 residues. This chain's CDR3 is CASKRDRNQPQHF. The DNA for the CDR3 is TGTGCCAGCAAACGGGACAGAAATCAGCCCCAGCATTTT.

In this sample, this clonotype turned up a few times. DNA of the CDR3: TGTGCCAGCTCCACTGCCGGGAAGATCACAGATACGCAGTATTTT. It encodes CASSTAGKITDTQYF. The J gene is TRBJ2-3, the V gene TRBV6-5; possibly TRBD2 for D (5 bases). Germline V gene data show CDR1 as MNHEY and CDR2 as SVGAGI. There are 15 residues in the CDR3. Trimming stripped 8 bases from V and 2 bases from J, with 17 bases between.